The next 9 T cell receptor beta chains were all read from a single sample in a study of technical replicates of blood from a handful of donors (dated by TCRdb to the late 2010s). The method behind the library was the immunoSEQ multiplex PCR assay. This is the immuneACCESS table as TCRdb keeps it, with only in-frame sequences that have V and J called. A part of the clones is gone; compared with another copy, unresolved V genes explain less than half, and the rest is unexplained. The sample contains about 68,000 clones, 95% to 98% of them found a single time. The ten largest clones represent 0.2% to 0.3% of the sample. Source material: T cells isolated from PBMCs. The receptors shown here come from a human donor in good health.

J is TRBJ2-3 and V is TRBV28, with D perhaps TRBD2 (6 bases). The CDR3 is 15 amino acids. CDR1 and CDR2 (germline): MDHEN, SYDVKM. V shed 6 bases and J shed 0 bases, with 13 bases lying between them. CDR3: CASRFLADSTDTQYF. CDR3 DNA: TGTGCCAGCAGATTCTTAGCGGATAGCACAGATACGCAGTATTTT. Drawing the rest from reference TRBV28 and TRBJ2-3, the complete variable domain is DVKVTQSSRYLVKRTGEKVFLECVQDMDHENMFWYRQDPGLGLRLIYFSYDVKMKEKGDIPEGYSVSREKKERFSLILESASTNQTSMYLCASRFLADSTDTQYFGPGTRLTVL.

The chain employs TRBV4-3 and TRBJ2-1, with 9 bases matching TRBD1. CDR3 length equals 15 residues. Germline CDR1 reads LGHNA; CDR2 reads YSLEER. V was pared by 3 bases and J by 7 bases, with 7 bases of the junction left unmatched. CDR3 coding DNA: TGCGCCAGCAGCCAGTGGGACAGGGATTCGAATGAGCAGTTCTTC. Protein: CASSQWDRDSNEQFF.

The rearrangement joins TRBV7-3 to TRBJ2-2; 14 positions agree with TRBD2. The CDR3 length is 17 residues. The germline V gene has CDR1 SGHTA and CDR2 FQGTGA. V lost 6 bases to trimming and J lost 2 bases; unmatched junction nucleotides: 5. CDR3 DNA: TGTGCCAGCAGGCCCGGGACTAGCGGGAGCAACACCGGGGAGCTGTTTTTT. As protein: CASRPGTSGSNTGELFF.

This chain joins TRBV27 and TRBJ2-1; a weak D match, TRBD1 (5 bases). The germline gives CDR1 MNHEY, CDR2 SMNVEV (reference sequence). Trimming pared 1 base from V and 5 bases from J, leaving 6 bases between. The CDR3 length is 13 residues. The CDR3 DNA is TGTGCCAGCAGTTTATACAGGAACAATGAGCAGTTCTTC. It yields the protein CASSLYRNNEQFF.

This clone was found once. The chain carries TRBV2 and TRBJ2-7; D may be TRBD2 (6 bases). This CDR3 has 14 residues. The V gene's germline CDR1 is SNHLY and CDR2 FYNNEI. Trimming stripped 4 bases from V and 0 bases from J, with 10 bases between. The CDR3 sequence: CASSVEGGSYEQYF. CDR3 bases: TGTGCCAGCAGTGTCGAGGGAGGCTCCTACGAGCAGTACTTC. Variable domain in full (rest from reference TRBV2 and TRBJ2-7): EPEVTQTPSHQVTQMGQEVILRCVPISNHLYFYWYRQILGQKVEFLVSFYNNEISEKSEIFDDQFSVERPDGSNFTLKIRSTKLEDSAMYFCASSVEGGSYEQYFGPGTRLTVT.

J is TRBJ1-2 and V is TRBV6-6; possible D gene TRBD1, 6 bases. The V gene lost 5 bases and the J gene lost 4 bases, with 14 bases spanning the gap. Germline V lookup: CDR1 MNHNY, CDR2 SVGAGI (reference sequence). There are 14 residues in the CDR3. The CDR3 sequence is CASSPEGTSYGYTF. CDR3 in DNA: TGTGCCAGCAGTCCCGAGGGGACAAGCTATGGCTACACCTTC.

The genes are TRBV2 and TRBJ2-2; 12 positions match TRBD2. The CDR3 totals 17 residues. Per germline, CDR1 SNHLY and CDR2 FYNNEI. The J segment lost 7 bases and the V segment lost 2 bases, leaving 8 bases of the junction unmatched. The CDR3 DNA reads TGTGCCAGCAGTGAAAGGCTAGCGGGAGGGGTCCACGGGGAGCTGTTTTTT. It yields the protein CASSERLAGGVHGELFF.

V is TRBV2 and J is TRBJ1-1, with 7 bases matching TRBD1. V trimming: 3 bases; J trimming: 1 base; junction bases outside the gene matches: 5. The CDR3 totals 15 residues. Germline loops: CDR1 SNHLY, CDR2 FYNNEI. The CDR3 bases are TGTGCCAGCAGTGAGTGGACAGGCCGGAACACTGAAGCTTTCTTT. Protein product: CASSEWTGRNTEAFF.

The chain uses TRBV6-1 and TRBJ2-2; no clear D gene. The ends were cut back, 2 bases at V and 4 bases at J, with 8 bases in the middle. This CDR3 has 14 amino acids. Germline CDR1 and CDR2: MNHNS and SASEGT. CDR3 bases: TGTGCCAGCAGTGAACTAACAGCCACCGGGGAGCTGTTTTTT. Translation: CASSELTATGELFF.